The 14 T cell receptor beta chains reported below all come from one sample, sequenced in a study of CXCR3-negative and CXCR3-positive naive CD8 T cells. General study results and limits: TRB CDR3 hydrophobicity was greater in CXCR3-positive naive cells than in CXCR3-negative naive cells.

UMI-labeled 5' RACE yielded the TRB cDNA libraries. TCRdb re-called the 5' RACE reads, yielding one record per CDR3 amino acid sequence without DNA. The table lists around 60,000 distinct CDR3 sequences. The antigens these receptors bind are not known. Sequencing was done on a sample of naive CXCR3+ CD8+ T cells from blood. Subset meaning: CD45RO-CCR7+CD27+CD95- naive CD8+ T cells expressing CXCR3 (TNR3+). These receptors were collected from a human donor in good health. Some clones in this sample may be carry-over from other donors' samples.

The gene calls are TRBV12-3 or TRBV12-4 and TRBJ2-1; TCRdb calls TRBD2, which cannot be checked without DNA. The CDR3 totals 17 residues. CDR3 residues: CASSFGGGRPPDNEQFF.

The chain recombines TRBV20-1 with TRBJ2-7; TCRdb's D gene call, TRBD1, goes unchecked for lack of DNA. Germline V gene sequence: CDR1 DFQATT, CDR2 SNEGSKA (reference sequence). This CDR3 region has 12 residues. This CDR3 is CSARTGYYEQYF.

This chain's CDR3 is CASGDRDRGYQPQHF. This chain uses TRBV12-5 with TRBJ1-5; no DNA is available, so the TRBD1 call from TCRdb remains unchecked. Germline assignment: CDR1 LGHNT and CDR2 FRNRAP. The CDR3 contains 15 residues.

The chain's CDR3 is CASSFRSGGFSLSYNEQFF. The chain combines TRBV11-2 with TRBJ2-1; lacking DNA, the TRBD2 call made by TCRdb goes unchecked. CDR3 size: 19 residues. CDR1 and CDR2 (germline): SGHAT, FQNNGV.

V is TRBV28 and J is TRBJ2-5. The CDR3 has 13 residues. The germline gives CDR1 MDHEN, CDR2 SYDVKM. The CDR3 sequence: CASSLGWRETQYF. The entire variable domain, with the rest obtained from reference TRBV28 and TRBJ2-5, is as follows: DVKVTQSSRYLVKRTGEKVFLECVQDMDHENMFWYRQDPGLGLRLIYFSYDVKMKEKGDIPEGYSVSREKKERFSLILESASTNQTSMYLCASSLGWRETQYFGPGTRLLVL.

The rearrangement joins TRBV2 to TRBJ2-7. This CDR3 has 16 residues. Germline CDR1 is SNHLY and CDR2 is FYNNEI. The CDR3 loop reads CASSETRSDGLYEQYF.

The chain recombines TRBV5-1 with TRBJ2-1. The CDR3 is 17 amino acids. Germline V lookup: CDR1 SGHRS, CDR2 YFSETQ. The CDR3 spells CASSLGGDLSSYNEQFF.

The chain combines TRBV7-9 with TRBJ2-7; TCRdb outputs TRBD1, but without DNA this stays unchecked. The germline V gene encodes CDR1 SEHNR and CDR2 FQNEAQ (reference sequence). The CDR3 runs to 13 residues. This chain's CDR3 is CASSPDTTYEQYF.

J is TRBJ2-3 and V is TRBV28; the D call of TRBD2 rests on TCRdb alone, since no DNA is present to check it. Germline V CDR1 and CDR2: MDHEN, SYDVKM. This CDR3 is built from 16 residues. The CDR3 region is CASSLRTRRAADTQYF.

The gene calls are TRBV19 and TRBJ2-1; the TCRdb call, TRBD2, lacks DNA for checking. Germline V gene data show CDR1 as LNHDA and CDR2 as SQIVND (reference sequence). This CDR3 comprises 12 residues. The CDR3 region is CASLAGSDEQFF.

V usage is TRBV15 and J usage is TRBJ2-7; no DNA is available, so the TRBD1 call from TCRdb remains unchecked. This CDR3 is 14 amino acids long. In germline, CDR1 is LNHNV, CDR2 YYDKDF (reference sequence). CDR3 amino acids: CATSPHRGSYEQYF.

Here the CDR3 reads CASSFPQRLAGDTDTQYF. This chain connects TRBV28 to TRBJ2-3; TCRdb picks TRBD2, but there is no DNA to check that call. The CDR3 totals 18 residues. Per the germline V gene, CDR1 is MDHEN and CDR2 is SYDVKM.

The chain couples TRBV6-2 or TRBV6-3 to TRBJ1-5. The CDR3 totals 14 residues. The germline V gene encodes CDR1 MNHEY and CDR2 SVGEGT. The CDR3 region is CASTYTDSNQPQHF.

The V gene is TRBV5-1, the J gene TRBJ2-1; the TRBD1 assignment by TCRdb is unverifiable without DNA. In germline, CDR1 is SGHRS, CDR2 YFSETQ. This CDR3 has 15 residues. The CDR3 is CASSPGQGIYNEQFF.